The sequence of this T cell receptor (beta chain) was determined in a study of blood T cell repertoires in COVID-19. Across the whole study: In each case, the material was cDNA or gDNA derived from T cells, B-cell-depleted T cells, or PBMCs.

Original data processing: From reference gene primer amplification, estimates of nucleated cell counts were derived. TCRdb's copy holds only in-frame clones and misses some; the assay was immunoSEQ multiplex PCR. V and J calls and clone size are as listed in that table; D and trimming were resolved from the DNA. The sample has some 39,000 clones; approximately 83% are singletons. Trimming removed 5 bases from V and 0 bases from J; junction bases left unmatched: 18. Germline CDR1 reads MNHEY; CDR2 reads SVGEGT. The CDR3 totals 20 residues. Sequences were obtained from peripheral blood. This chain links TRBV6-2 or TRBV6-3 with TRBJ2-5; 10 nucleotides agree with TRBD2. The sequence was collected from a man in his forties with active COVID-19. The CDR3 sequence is CASSGTVPLAGVVYQETQYF. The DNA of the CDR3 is TGTGCCAGCAGTGGTACCGTCCCCCTAGCGGGAGTGGTGTACCAAGAGACCCAGTACTTC.